A selection of T cell receptor beta chains follows, all from one sample in a study of regulatory T cells in long-lasting Graves disease. TCRdb processed the multiplex PCR reads anew with MiXCR; each CDR3 protein has one entry. The top ten clones hold around 10% of a sample with roughly 500,000 distinct CDR3 sequences, approximately 12% of them seen once. Separately, the same data were catalogued under a study of T cells in Graves' hyperthyroidism and ophthalmopathy.

Specimen: peripheral blood mononuclear cells (PBMCs), collected at new diagnosis, from a patient treated with antithyroid drugs. The receptors stem from a woman younger than 45 with Graves disease. Each CDR3 is given with its conserved first and last residue. Each record gives: V gene, clone size, D gene, J gene, CDR3 length, CDR3 protein, CDR3 DNA. A D gene is named only where the DNA matches it firmly. Clone sizes are given selectively: once, few, many, or a class where the clone is expanded.

>TRBV20-1|-|-|TRBJ1-5|13
CSARTQSNQPQHF
TGCAGTGCCAGAACACAGAGCAATCAGCCCCAGCATTTT
>TRBV7-9|many|-|TRBJ1-1|13
CASCLWANTEAFF
TGTGCCAGTTGCTTATGGGCGAACACTGAAGCTTTCTTT
>TRBV7-9|-|TRBD2|TRBJ2-2|19
CASSLFWGPTSGSTGELFF
TGTGCCAGCAGCTTATTCTGGGGGCCTACTAGCGGGAGCACCGGGGAGCTGTTTTTT
>TRBV12-3/TRBV12-4|many|-|TRBJ2-3|12
CASSFFTGTQYF
TGTGCCAGCAGTTTTTTCACTGGTACGCAGTATTTT
>TRBV28|many|-|TRBJ1-4|14
CASSSGFVNEKLFF
TGTGCCAGCAGTTCCGGGTTTGTAAATGAAAAACTGTTTTTT
>TRBV2|many|-|TRBJ1-2|12
CASAALGDGYTF
TGTGCCAGCGCCGCCCTCGGAGATGGCTACACCTTC
>TRBV19|-|-|TRBJ1-1|14
CASRDLTNYTEAFF
TGTGCCAGTAGAGACCTGACGAATTACACTGAAGCTTTCTTT
>TRBV6-2/TRBV6-3|many|-|TRBJ1-5|14
CASSEGGGLGPQHF
TGTGCCAGCAGTGAAGGAGGAGGGTTAGGGCCCCAGCATTTT
>TRBV18|few|TRBD1|TRBJ2-2|16
CASSPTSGGRYGELFF
TGTGCCAGCTCACCTACTTCAGGGGGCCGTTACGGGGAGCTGTTTTTT
>TRBV20-1|many|-|TRBJ1-5|16
CSARGGLQGSNQPQHF
TGCAGTGCACGGGGGGGGTTGCAGGGCAGCAATCAGCCCCAGCATTTT
>TRBV5-1|-|-|TRBJ1-2|12
CASSFENYGYTF
TGCGCCAGCAGTTTCGAAAACTATGGCTACACCTTC
>TRBV2|medium-sized|TRBD2|TRBJ2-1|15
CASSGGTSGGNEQFF
TGTGCCAGCAGTGGCGGGACTAGCGGGGGGAATGAGCAGTTCTTC
>TRBV20-1|many|TRBD2|TRBJ2-3|15
CSARVSGKSTDTQYF
TGCAGTGCTAGAGTTAGCGGGAAGAGCACAGATACGCAGTATTTT
>TRBV30|-|TRBD1|TRBJ1-5|13
CAWGHRGNQPQHF
TGTGCCTGGGGGCACAGGGGGAATCAGCCCCAGCATTTT
>TRBV29-1|many|-|TRBJ2-7|12
CSVAAVSYEQYF
TGCAGCGTTGCCGCGGTTTCCTACGAGCAGTACTTC